These 26 T cell receptor beta chains originate from one sample sequenced in a study of blood T cell repertoires in COVID-19. Clones were sequenced by immunoSEQ multiplex PCR, and TCRdb holds only the in-frame ones, with some missing. The sample has more than 75,000 clones, 80% to 90% seen once; the top ten hold 1.2%. Sample: peripheral blood. The receptors here all came from a man of 80 years or more with active or convalescent COVID-19.

This clone is a singleton in its sample. V is TRBV10-3 and J is TRBJ2-7, with 7 bases fitting TRBD2. This CDR3 is built from 11 residues. CDR1 and CDR2 from the germline V gene are ENHRY and SYGVKD. Trimming removed 10 bases from V and 3 bases from J; junction bases left unmatched: 3. The CDR3 region is CATGGNYEQYF. Written as DNA, the CDR3 is TGTGCCACCGGGGGGAACTACGAGCAGTACTTC.

This clone has a handful of counts. V and J are TRBV12-5 and TRBJ1-3; 8 nucleotides match TRBD1. CDR1 is LGHNT, CDR2 FRNRAP, per germline. The CDR3 is made up of 19 amino acids. The ends lost 7 bases at V and 0 bases at J; junction bases unmatched: 17. The CDR3 DNA sequence: TGTGCTAGTGCCTCCGGACAGGGAGGGACCGCGAGCTCTGGAAACACCATATATTTT. This encodes CASASGQGGTASSGNTIYF.

The rearrangement links TRBV29-1 to TRBJ2-1; TRBD2 matches at 8 bases. J was trimmed by 11 bases and V by 4 bases; bases with no gene match: 4. From germline, CDR1 is SQVTM and CDR2 ANQGSEA. This CDR3 is 11 amino acids long. CDR3 DNA: TGCAGCGTTGGGGCTAGCGGGCAGCAGTTCTTC. Its translation is CSVGASGQQFF.

The chain is built from TRBV7-2 and TRBJ2-3; 8 nucleotides line up with TRBD2. CDR3 size: 16 residues. V dropped 3 bases and J dropped 5; count of bases not matched to a gene: 10. Looked up from germline, CDR1 is SGHTA and CDR2 is FQGNSA. The CDR3 region is CASSFQPGLVRDTQYF. CDR3 nucleotide sequence: TGTGCCAGCAGCTTTCAACCGGGACTAGTTAGAGATACGCAGTATTTT.

This chain joins TRBV29-1 and TRBJ2-7; 9 bases map to TRBD2. The CDR3 has 16 amino acids. The germline CDR1 and CDR2 sequences are SQVTM and ANQGSEA. V gave up 3 bases and J gave up 1 base; unmatched junction bases: 10. The CDR3: CSVEDSGSRGSYEQYF. CDR3 in DNA: TGCAGCGTTGAGGATAGCGGGAGTCGAGGGTCCTACGAGCAGTACTTC.

The chain couples TRBV5-1 to TRBJ2-3, with a possible D match to TRBD2 (5 bases). There are 13 residues in the CDR3. Germline V gene sequence: CDR1 SGHRS, CDR2 YFSETQ. The ends were cut back, 6 bases at V and 3 bases at J, with 11 bases in the middle. Here the CDR3 DNA reads TGCGCCAGCAAGAGGGAATGGACAGATACGCAGTATTTT. Translating it yields CASKREWTDTQYF.

The chain has TRBV19 and TRBJ1-2; 7 positions agree with TRBD1. Germline V lookup: CDR1 LNHDA, CDR2 SQIVND (reference sequence). The CDR3 runs 15 residues. The trim removed 6 bases at V and 4 bases at J, leaving 11 bases unmatched. CDR3 nucleotides: TGTGCCAGTAGATCGGGACAGCGCGAACTCTATGGCTACACCTTC. Protein sequence: CASRSGQRELYGYTF.

The rearrangement joins TRBV7-9 to TRBJ2-1; possibly TRBD2 for D (6 bases). In germline, CDR1 is SEHNR, CDR2 FQNEAQ (reference sequence). With 4 bases removed from V and 4 bases from J, the gap between germline ends came to 8 bases. The CDR3 has 13 residues. CDR3 nucleotides: TGTGCCAGCAGCTCCGGGGGTTACAATGAGCAGTTCTTC. This sequence encodes CASSSGGYNEQFF.

The chain uses TRBV11-2 and TRBJ2-7; D perhaps matches TRBD1 (6 bases). The V end was cut by 1 base, the J end by 4 bases, with 23 bases between. This CDR3 has 18 residues. Germline lookup yields CDR1 SGHAT and CDR2 FQNNGV. CDR3 DNA sequence: TGTGCCAGCAGCTTAGGGGTCATCACGGGACACAGAACGTACGAGCAGTACTTC. Translating gives CASSLGVITGHRTYEQYF.

The chain links TRBV4-3 to TRBJ2-7; D possibly corresponds to TRBD1 (5 bases). Trimming stripped 1 base from V and 3 bases from J, with 10 bases between. CDR1 is LGHNA, CDR2 YSLEER, per germline. This CDR3 region has 14 residues. CDR3 amino acids: CASSQGSTDYEQYF. Written as DNA, the CDR3 is TGCGCCAGCAGCCAAGGATCGACAGACTACGAGCAGTACTTC.

This clone came up a few times. The rearrangement links TRBV7-2 to TRBJ1-2, with D unresolved. The CDR3 totals 11 residues. Trimming stripped 4 bases from V and 4 bases from J, with 4 bases between. CDR1 is SGHTA and CDR2 is FQGNSA in the germline V gene. The CDR3 DNA is TGTGCCAGCAGCTCCCGCTATGGCTACACCTTC. Its translation: CASSSRYGYTF.

The chain couples TRBV5-1 to TRBJ2-1; 7 bases are a match to TRBD1. The CDR3 has 14 residues. V shed 4 bases, J shed 3 bases, and the junction held 4 bases outside the gene matches. The V gene's germline CDR1 is SGHRS and CDR2 YFSETQ. DNA of the CDR3: TGCGCCAGCAGCCCGGGACAGTACTACAATGAGCAGTTCTTC. Protein: CASSPGQYYNEQFF.

This clone was seen ten or more times. This chain links TRBV27 with TRBJ2-2, with TRBD2 identical over 9 bases. V shed 4 bases, J shed 7 bases, and the junction held 7 bases outside the gene matches. CDR1 is MNHEY and CDR2 is SMNVEV in the germline V gene (reference sequence). This CDR3 is 15 amino acids long. This CDR3 is CASSSAGLAVGELFF. The CDR3 DNA follows: TGTGCCAGCAGTTCCGCGGGACTAGCAGTCGGGGAGCTGTTTTTT.

The J gene is TRBJ2-7, the V gene TRBV11-2; 10 bases are shared with TRBD2. The junction had 8 bases not matched to a gene; V was cut back by 4 bases and J by 5 bases. The length of the CDR3 is 15 residues. CDR1 is SGHAT, CDR2 FQNNGV, per germline. CDR3 DNA: TGTGCCAGCAGCTCGCCGGGACTAGCGTCGAACGAGCAGTACTTC. Its translation: CASSSPGLASNEQYF.

This clone appeared once. The V gene is TRBV5-4, the J gene TRBJ1-2, with 7 bases identical to TRBD1. The length of the CDR3 is 16 residues. From germline, CDR1 is SGHNT and CDR2 YYREEE (reference sequence). The V gene end was trimmed by 4 bases and the J gene end by 4 bases; junction bases not matched to a gene: 13. The CDR3 region is CASSLGQESFPYGYTF. The CDR3 DNA sequence: TGTGCCAGCAGCCTCGGACAGGAAAGCTTCCCCTATGGCTACACCTTC.

Only one count was recorded for this clone. The rearrangement joins TRBV5-4 to TRBJ1-1, with D possibly being TRBD1 (5 bases). This CDR3 is 15 amino acids long. Germline V gives CDR1 SGHNT, CDR2 YYREEE (reference sequence). Trimming took 3 bases from V and 1 from J, leaving 13 bases between them. The CDR3 DNA reads TGTGCCAGCAGCTCTAAGGACAAGACGAACACTGAAGCTTTCTTT. This sequence encodes CASSSKDKTNTEAFF.

The chain links TRBV18 to TRBJ2-4; 9 nucleotides agree with TRBD2. The V gene's germline CDR1 is KGHSH and CDR2 LQKENI. The CDR3 length is 17 residues. Losses at the gene ends were 5 bases for V and 0 bases for J; bases not matched to a gene: 8. CDR3: CASSNAGTSRAKNIQYF. The CDR3 region has the DNA TGTGCCAGCTCAAACGCCGGGACTAGCAGAGCCAAAAACATTCAGTACTTC.

The chain combines TRBV9 with TRBJ2-3, with TRBD2 matching over 8 bases. The V segment lost 4 bases and the J segment 0 bases; nucleotides outside the gene matches: 4. This CDR3 contains 15 residues. Germline CDR1 is SGDLS and CDR2 is YYNGEE. The CDR3 loop reads CASSPGGPSTDTQYF. CDR3 DNA: TGTGCCAGCAGCCCGGGGGGGCCTAGCACAGATACGCAGTATTTT.

The chain recombines TRBV18 with TRBJ2-1, with 10 bases that match TRBD2. The germline CDR1 and CDR2 sequences are KGHSH and LQKENI. V dropped 2 bases and J dropped 9; count of bases not matched to a gene: 7. The CDR3 is 15 amino acids. In DNA form, the CDR3 reads TGTGCCAGCTCACCAAGCCTAGCGGGAGCCTCTGAGCAGTTCTTC. Translation: CASSPSLAGASEQFF.

The V and J genes are TRBV7-2 and TRBJ2-7, with 11 bases lining up with TRBD2. Germline V gene lookup returns CDR1 SGHTA and CDR2 FQGNSA. V was pared by 5 bases and J by 6 bases, with 3 bases of the junction left unmatched. The CDR3 extends over 13 amino acids. This CDR3 reads CASSLTSGIEQYF. The CDR3 DNA is TGTGCCAGCAGCCTGACTAGCGGGATCGAGCAGTACTTC.

The V call is TRBV6-6, the J call TRBJ2-2; 11 bases are shared with TRBD2. The CDR3 spans 14 residues. With V trimmed by 7 bases and J by 7 bases, 5 bases remained unmatched. From germline, CDR1 is MNHNY and CDR2 SVGAGI (reference sequence). CDR3 DNA sequence: TGTGCCAGCAAACTAGCGGGAGTTAACGGGGAGCTGTTTTTT. This sequence encodes CASKLAGVNGELFF.

This clone was seen a handful of times. The junction does not match germline at one end; this may be a read error. V usage is TRBV28 and J usage is TRBJ2-7; 10 nucleotides match TRBD2. Germline CDR1 reads MDHEN; CDR2 reads SYDVKM. The CDR3 runs to 15 residues. This CDR3 reads CASSRTSGISSEQYF. Here the CDR3 DNA reads TGTGCCAGCAGTAGGACTAGCGGAATCTCCTCCGAGCAGTACTTC.

The chain uses TRBV30 and TRBJ1-6, with a weak D call TRBD1 (5 bases). The CDR3 extends over 15 amino acids. Trimming shortened V by 0 bases and J by 5 bases, and 11 bases separated the two germline ends. Germline loops: CDR1 GTSNPN, CDR2 SVGIG (reference sequence). As DNA, the CDR3 is TGTGCCTGGAGTGTTTCCAGGGCAAATAATTCACCCCTCCACTTT. Amino acids: CAWSVSRANNSPLHF.

This clone was seen a handful of times. The rearrangement links TRBV5-4 to TRBJ1-1; TRBD1 is a possible D gene (5 bases). The CDR3 spans 14 residues. Germline V gene data show CDR1 as SGHNT and CDR2 as YYREEE (reference sequence). V lost 4 bases and J 9 bases, leaving 19 bases between the germline ends. Here the CDR3 DNA reads TGTGCCAGCAGCCTCGATGCAGGGAATATGAAAGCTTTCTTT. Residues: CASSLDAGNMKAFF.

This chain connects TRBV5-1 to TRBJ2-1, with 8 bases identical to TRBD2. J gave up 2 bases and V 4 bases, and 8 bases lay outside the gene matches. Germline lookup yields CDR1 SGHRS and CDR2 YFSETQ. This CDR3 region has 16 residues. CDR3 amino acids: CASSTGLDWPYNEQFF. The CDR3 bases are TGCGCCAGCAGCACGGGACTAGATTGGCCCTACAATGAGCAGTTCTTC.

This chain links TRBV7-9 with TRBJ1-3; D is unresolved. CDR1 is SEHNR, CDR2 FQNEAQ, per germline (reference sequence). V shed 6 bases and J shed 0 bases, with 12 bases lying between them. The CDR3 is 15 amino acids. The CDR3 reads CASRPTGSSGNTIYF. The CDR3 DNA sequence: TGTGCCAGCAGGCCTACCGGGAGCTCTGGAAACACCATATATTTT.